The clone carrying this T cell receptor (beta chain) was recorded a few times. Antigen unknown. The CDR3 has 15 residues. V lost 4 bases and J 1 base, leaving 11 bases between the germline ends. From germline, CDR1 is SGHTA and CDR2 FQGNSA. The sample originates from a study of T cells in Graves' hyperthyroidism and ophthalmopathy. Study details: The initial diagnosis was the point when peripheral blood was collected, ahead of any treatment. Whole-study findings and limits: Model-based prediction identified ophthalmopathy a median approximately 6 months prior to its onset.

Regions amplified from RNA transcripts were the TCR beta CDR3 regions. HTBI primers were the set used in a first-round RT-PCR of the TCR CDR3. From the multiplex PCR reads, TCRdb called clonotypes with MiXCR, one entry per CDR3 protein. This table has roughly 700,000 distinct CDR3 sequences, around 15% appearing once. Sequencing input: blood. This chain connects TRBV7-2 to TRBJ1-5; D gene uncertain. The sequence derives from a man in his fifties with Graves' hyperthyroidism. CDR3 DNA: TGTGCCAGCAGCTCGGAAATTTGGAGCAATCAGCCCCAGCATTTT. Protein: CASSSEIWSNQPQHF. Based on the CDR3 plus reference TRBV7-2 and TRBJ1-5, the full variable domain is GAGVSQSPSNKVTEKGKDVELRCDPISGHTALYWYRQSLGQGLEFLIYFQGNSAPDKSGLPSDRFSAERTGGSVSTLTIQRTQQEDSAVYLCASSSEIWSNQPQHFGDGTRLSIL.